This is a list of T cell receptor beta chains from one sample in a study of tumor and adjacent non-tumor tissue in lung cancer. TCRdb re-called the multiplex PCR reads with MiXCR, one entry per CDR3 protein. Altogether about 110,000 distinct CDR3 sequences are present, around 80% being singletons, with the ten largest covering about 40%. Specimen: lung tumor tissue. All receptors derive from a woman aged 55-70 years with non-small cell lung cancer. Both conserved end residues are part of each CDR3. Each record gives: J gene, D gene, V gene, clone size, CDR3 DNA, CDR3 protein. D genes are given only for firm matches. Clone size is given for some rows only: seen once, a few or many times, or a class if the clone is expanded.

>TRBJ2-2|TRBD2|TRBV11-1|NA
TGTGCCAGCAGCCCGCGACTAGCGGTAGAATCCACCAGGGAACTGTTTTTT
CASSPRLAVESTRELFF
>TRBJ2-7|NA|TRBV28|NA
TGTGCCAGCAGTTTCATTGGGGGATCTGGCCACGAGCAGTACTTC
CASSFIGGSGHEQYF
>TRBJ2-2|NA|TRBV12-3/TRBV12-4|many
TGTGCCAGCAGTCCACCCATGGGCACCGGGGAGCTGTTTTTT
CASSPPMGTGELFF
>TRBJ2-7|NA|TRBV6-1|NA
TGTGCCAGCAGTGAATACGGACTGAGGGCCTACGAGCAGCACTTC
CASSEYGLRAYEQHF
>TRBJ2-3|NA|TRBV30|NA
TGTGCCTGGAGCCCCAGTGCGACTATTATTGATACGCAGTATTTT
CAWSPSATIIDTQYF
>TRBJ2-3|NA|TRBV6-6|many
TGTGCCAGCAGTTACTCGCGGCTAGGTGGTTTAGATACGCAGTATTTT
CASSYSRLGGLDTQYF
>TRBJ1-1|NA|TRBV5-4|NA
TGTGCCAGCAGTGACCAGAACACTGAAGTTTTCTTT
CASSDQNTEVFF
>TRBJ1-4|NA|TRBV28|few
TGTGCCAGCATCGCAGCAACAGCTAATGAAAAACTGTTTTTT
CASIAATANEKLFF
>TRBJ2-4|NA|TRBV5-6|NA
TGTGCCAGCAGCGCCGCGGGTAGCAAAAACATTCAGTACTTC
CASSAAGSKNIQYF
>TRBJ1-1|NA|TRBV4-1|NA
TGCGCCAGCAACGAACCTATCATCCACACTGAAGCCTTCTTT
CASNEPIIHTEAFF
>TRBJ1-1|NA|TRBV29-1|NA
TGCAGTGTTAACACTGTGGGAATTGAAACTTTCTTT
CSVNTVGIETFF
>TRBJ2-3|NA|TRBV11-2|NA
TGTGCCAGCACCCCCAACAGCGTAATTAGCACAGATACGCACTATTTT
CASTPNSVISTDTHYF
>TRBJ2-5|TRBD2|TRBV12-3/TRBV12-4|NA
TGTGCCAGTAGTTTCCAGCGGGAGACCCAGTGCTTC
CASSFQRETQCF
>TRBJ2-3|TRBD2|TRBV4-3|NA
TGCGCCAGCAGCCAAGTTCTTAGGTCGTCAAGCAGACTAGCGGGAGGGCAGGGCACAGATACGCAGTATTTT
CASSQVLRSSSRLAGGQGTDTQYF
>TRBJ1-2|NA|TRBV11-2|NA
TGTGCCAGCAGCCCCTCCACGTTGAACATGAGCTATGCCTACACCTTC
CASSPSTLNMSYAYTF
>TRBJ2-1|TRBD2|TRBV29-1|NA
TGCAGCGCCCCGTCTAGCGGCTCCTACAATGAGCAGTTCTTC
CSAPSSGSYNEQFF
>TRBJ2-2|NA|TRBV5-1|few
TGCGCCAGCAGCTTCACTTCCCCCCAGCGTGGGGAGCTGTTTTTT
CASSFTSPQRGELFF
>TRBJ2-3|NA|TRBV20-1|NA
TGCAGTGCTACAGATTTTTACCTCACAGATACGCAGTATTTT
CSATDFYLTDTQYF
>TRBJ2-3|TRBD2|TRBV5-6|few
TGTGCCAGCAGCCTTCCCGGGACTAAAATTTCAGATACGCAGTATTTT
CASSLPGTKISDTQYF
>TRBJ2-1|NA|TRBV20-1|many
TGCAGTGCTACCAATAGCGCCAACCTAAACAATGAGCAGTTCTTC
CSATNSANLNNEQFF
>TRBJ2-3|NA|TRBV11-3|NA
TGTGTCAGCAGCCCCGCCGGGCAGGGAGGTCATAGTCAGTATTTT
CVSSPAGQGGHSQYF
>TRBJ2-2|NA|TRBV24-1|NA
TGTGCCACCAGTGGCCTCCGGGGGGGACAGACTAACACCGGGGAGCTGTTTTTT
CATSGLRGGQTNTGELFF
>TRBJ2-3|TRBD1|TRBV6-5|many
TGTGCCAGCAGCCTCAGACAGGGGGCGGCGGATACGCAGTATTTT
CASSLRQGAADTQYF
>TRBJ1-1|NA|TRBV20-1|NA
TGCAGTGCTATGACAGGAGGTGGAACTGAAGCTTTCTTT
CSAMTGGGTEAFF
>TRBJ2-1|NA|TRBV11-1|once
TGTGCTAGCAGCTCCCCCTCCAGTTACAATGAGCAGTTCTTC
CASSSPSSYNEQFF
>TRBJ2-1|NA|TRBV11-3|NA
TGTGTCAGCAGCTTAACGGTAGGGGGTTACAATGAGCAGTTCTTC
CVSSLTVGGYNEQFF
>TRBJ2-2|NA|TRBV11-3|NA
TGTGGCAGCAGTCCGACGGGGGGCCGGACCGGGGAGCTGTTTTTT
CGSSPTGGRTGELFF
>TRBJ2-7|TRBD2|TRBV4-3|NA
TGCGCCAGCAGCCGAATGCCTAGCGGGGGTACTTATGAGCAGTACTTC
CASSRMPSGGTYEQYF
>TRBJ2-1|TRBD1|TRBV29-1|many
TGCAGCGATGGGGACAGGATATCGGGAAATGAGCAGTTCTTC
CSDGDRISGNEQFF
>TRBJ1-1|TRBD1|TRBV5-6|NA
TGTGCCAGCAACGGGGGGACAGGATTCATGAATACTGAAACTTTCTTT
CASNGGTGFMNTETFF
>TRBJ2-1|TRBD2|TRBV5-6|NA
TGTGTCATCAGCTTGTTATCCATCGGGGGGGCGTGGAATGAGCAGTTCTTC
CVISLLSIGGAWNEQFF
>TRBJ2-3|TRBD1|TRBV6-1|many
TGTGCCAGCAGTGAAGCCCTGACAGGGCGGTCGCAGTATTTT
CASSEALTGRSQYF
>TRBJ2-2|NA|TRBV11-2|NA
TGTGTCAGCAGCTTAGATGGTAAATCCACCGGGGAGATGTTTTTT
CVSSLDGKSTGEMFF
>TRBJ2-7|NA|TRBV6-2/TRBV6-3|NA
TGTGCCAGCAGTTACTCTTACGGAACCACCTACGAACAGTACTTC
CASSYSYGTTYEQYF
>TRBJ1-4|NA|TRBV4-3|NA
TGCGCCAGCAGCCAAGAACTGGGGAGGGTTGAAATTCTGTTTTTT
CASSQELGRVEILFF
>TRBJ2-7|NA|TRBV11-2|NA
TGTGCCAGCAGCTTAAGACCGGGAGCCCACGAGCAGTACTTC
CASSLRPGAHEQYF
>TRBJ2-7|NA|TRBV12-3/TRBV12-4|once
TGTGCCAGCAGTATACTCGGTTTATACGGGCGCGACTCCTATGAGCAGAACTTC
CASSILGLYGRDSYEQNF
>TRBJ2-2|NA|TRBV28|NA
TGTGCCAGCAGTTTAGGGGGAAAGTCCGGGGAGCTGTTTTTT
CASSLGGKSGELFF
>TRBJ2-2|TRBD2|TRBV11-1|NA
TGTGCCAGCAGCACGGGACTAGCGGGAGAATCCACCGTGGAGATGTTTTTT
CASSTGLAGESTVEMFF
>TRBJ2-7|TRBD2|TRBV20-1|NA
TGCAGTGCTAGACAACTAGCGGGAGACCCCGAACAGTACTTC
CSARQLAGDPEQYF
>TRBJ2-2|TRBD2|TRBV6-2/TRBV6-3|NA
TGTACCAACACCGCCCCTCCCATAGCGGGGACCGGGGAGCTGTTTTTT
CTNTAPPIAGTGELFF
>TRBJ1-2|NA|TRBV10-1|once
TGCGTCAGCAGTGAGCACCCCCGGGGGGCTCTGTCCTTC
CVSSEHPRGALSF
>TRBJ2-3|TRBD2|TRBV20-1|NA
TGCAGTGCCGATACCGGGACTAGCGGGAAGGCCCTAGGTACAGATACACAGTATTTT
CSADTGTSGKALGTDTQYF
>TRBJ1-5|TRBD1|TRBV4-1|few
TGCGCCAGCAGGTACTCCATCGGGACAGAAAATCAGCCCCAACATTTT
CASRYSIGTENQPQHF
>TRBJ2-2|TRBD1|TRBV11-3|NA
TGTGCCAGCAGTCCCGGGACAGGGGTCACCGGAGCTGTTTTT
CASSPGTGVTGAVF
>TRBJ1-6|NA|TRBV5-4|NA
TGTGCCAGCAGCTATAGCGGTTCACATCTCCACTTC
CASSYSGSHLHF
>TRBJ1-6|NA|TRBV14|NA
TGTGCCACCAGCCTTATTGGGAACGAATCACCCCTCCACTTT
CATSLIGNESPLHF
>TRBJ1-1|NA|TRBV20-1|NA
TGTAGTGCCCCCGCCCGGGTCGACACTGAAGCTATCTTT
CSAPARVDTEAIF